This T cell receptor (beta chain) was recorded in a study of T-cell memory formation after mild COVID-19. General study points: Mainly in CM and EM were contracting CD4+ clones; CD8+ were in EMRA. Pre-infection memory held some responding clones, suggesting pre-existing cross-reactive T cells responded. Second-wave clones that peaked on day 37 lacked confirmed SARS-CoV-2 specificity.

Each CDR3 protein gets one entry after TCRdb re-called the 5' RACE reads with MiXCR. Of 470,000 or so distinct CDR3 sequences in the sample, about 18% were seen once. About this clonotype itself: Antigen unknown.

The TCR sequence derives from an adult woman who had mild COVID-19 (a few samples of this study predate the infection). Cell type and time point are not known. The sequencing input was PBMCs or a T cell subset sorted from them (not recorded which).

The CDR3 sequence: CAWSTGGNEQFF. The CDR3 DNA follows: TGTGCCTGGAGTACCGGGGGGAATGAGCAGTTCTTC. The chain combines TRBV30 with TRBJ2-1; TRBD2 aligns across 7 bases. The germline V gene encodes CDR1 GTSNPN and CDR2 SVGIG (reference sequence). V dropped 2 bases and J dropped 7; count of bases not matched to a gene: 2. The length of the CDR3 is 12 residues.